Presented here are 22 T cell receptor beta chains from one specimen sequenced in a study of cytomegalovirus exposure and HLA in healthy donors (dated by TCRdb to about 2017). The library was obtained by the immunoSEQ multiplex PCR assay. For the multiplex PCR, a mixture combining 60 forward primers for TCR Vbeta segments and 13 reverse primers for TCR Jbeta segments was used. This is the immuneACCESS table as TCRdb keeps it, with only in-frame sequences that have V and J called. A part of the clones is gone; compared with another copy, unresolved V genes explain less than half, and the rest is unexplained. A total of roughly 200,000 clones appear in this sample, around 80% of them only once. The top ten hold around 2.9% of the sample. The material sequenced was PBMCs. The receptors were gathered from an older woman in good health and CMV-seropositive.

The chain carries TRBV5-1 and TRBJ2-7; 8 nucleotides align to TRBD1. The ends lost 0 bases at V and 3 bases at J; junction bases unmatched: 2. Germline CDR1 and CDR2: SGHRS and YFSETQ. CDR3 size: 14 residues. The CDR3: CASSLGGQVYEQYF. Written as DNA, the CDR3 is TGCGCCAGCAGCTTGGGGGGACAGGTCTACGAGCAGTACTTC.

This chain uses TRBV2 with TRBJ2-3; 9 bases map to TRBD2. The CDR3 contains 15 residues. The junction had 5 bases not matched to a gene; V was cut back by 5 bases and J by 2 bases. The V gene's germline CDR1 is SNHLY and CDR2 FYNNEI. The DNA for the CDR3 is TGTGCCAGCAGTACCGGGACTAGCCCCACAGATACGCAGTATTTT. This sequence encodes CASSTGTSPTDTQYF.

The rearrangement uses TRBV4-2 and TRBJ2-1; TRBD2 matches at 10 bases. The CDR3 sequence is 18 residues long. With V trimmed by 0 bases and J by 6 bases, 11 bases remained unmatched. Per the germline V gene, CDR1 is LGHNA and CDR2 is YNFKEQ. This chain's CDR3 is CASSQEGHRTSGPNEQFF. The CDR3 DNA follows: TGTGCCAGCAGCCAAGAAGGTCATAGGACTAGCGGCCCCAATGAGCAGTTCTTC.

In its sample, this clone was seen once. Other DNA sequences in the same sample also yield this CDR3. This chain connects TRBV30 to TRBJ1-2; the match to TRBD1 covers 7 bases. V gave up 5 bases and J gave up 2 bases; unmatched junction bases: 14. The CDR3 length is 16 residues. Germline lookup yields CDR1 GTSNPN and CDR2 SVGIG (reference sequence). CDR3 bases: TGTGCCTGGGATAAACCTGGGGGACAGCCCAACTATGGCTACACCTTC. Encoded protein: CAWDKPGGQPNYGYTF.

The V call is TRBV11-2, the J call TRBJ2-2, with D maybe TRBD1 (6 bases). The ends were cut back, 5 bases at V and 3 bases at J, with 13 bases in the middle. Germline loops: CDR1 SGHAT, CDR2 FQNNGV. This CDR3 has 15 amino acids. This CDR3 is CASSPQGFYTGELFF. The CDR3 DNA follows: TGTGCCAGCAGCCCTCAGGGGTTTTACACCGGGGAGCTGTTTTTT.

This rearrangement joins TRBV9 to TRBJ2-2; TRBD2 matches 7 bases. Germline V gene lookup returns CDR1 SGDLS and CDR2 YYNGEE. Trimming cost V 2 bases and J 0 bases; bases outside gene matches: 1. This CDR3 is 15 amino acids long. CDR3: CASSVGLPNTGELFF. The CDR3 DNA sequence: TGTGCCAGCAGCGTGGGACTACCGAACACCGGGGAGCTGTTTTTT.

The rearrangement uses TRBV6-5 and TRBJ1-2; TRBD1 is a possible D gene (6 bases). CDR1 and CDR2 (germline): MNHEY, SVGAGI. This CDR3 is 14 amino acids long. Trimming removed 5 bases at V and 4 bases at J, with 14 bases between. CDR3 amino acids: CASSLRGGAYGYTF. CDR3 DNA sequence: TGTGCCAGCAGTCTAAGGGGGGGTGCCTATGGCTACACCTTC.

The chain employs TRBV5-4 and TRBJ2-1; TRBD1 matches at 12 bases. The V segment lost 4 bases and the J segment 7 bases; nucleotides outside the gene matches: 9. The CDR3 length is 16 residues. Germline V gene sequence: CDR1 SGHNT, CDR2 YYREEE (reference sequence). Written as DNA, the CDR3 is TGTGCCAGCAGCCCGGCGGGACAGGGGGCACAGAATGAGCAGTTCTTC. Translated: CASSPAGQGAQNEQFF.

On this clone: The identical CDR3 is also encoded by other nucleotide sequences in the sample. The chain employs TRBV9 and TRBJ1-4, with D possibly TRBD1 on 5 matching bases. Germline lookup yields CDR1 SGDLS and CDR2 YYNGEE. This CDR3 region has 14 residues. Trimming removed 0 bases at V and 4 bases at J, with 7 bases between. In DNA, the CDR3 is TGTGCCAGCAGCGTAGGGCAGGGTAATGAAAAACTGTTTTTT. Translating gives CASSVGQGNEKLFF.

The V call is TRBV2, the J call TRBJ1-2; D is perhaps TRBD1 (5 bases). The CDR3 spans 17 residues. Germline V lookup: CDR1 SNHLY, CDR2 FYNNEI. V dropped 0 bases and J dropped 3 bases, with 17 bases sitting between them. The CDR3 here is CASSEAGPLLGDYGYTF. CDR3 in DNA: TGTGCCAGCAGTGAAGCAGGACCGTTATTAGGGGACTATGGCTACACCTTC.

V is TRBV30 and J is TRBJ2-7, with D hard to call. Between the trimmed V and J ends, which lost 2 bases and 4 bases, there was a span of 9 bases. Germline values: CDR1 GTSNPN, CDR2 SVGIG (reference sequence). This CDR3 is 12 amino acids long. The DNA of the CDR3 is TGTGCCTGGAGTCCGGAGCATTACGAGCAGTACTTC. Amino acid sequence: CAWSPEHYEQYF. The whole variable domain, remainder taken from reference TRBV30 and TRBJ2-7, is SQTIHQWPATLVQPVGSPLSLECTVEGTSNPNLYWYRQAAGRGLQLLFYSVGIGQISSEVPQNLSASRPQDRQFILSSKKLLLSDSGFYLCAWSPEHYEQYFGPGTRLTVT.

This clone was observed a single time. The CDR3 loop reads CASSTRTGVAGTNEKLFF. CDR3 bases: TGTGCCAGTAGTACCCGGACAGGGGTTGCTGGAACTAATGAAAAACTGTTTTTT. The rearrangement joins TRBV19 to TRBJ1-4; 9 positions match TRBD1. Germline assignment: CDR1 LNHDA and CDR2 SQIVND (reference sequence). There are 18 residues in the CDR3. The V and J ends lost 4 bases and 1 base, in that order; junction bases with no gene match: 10.

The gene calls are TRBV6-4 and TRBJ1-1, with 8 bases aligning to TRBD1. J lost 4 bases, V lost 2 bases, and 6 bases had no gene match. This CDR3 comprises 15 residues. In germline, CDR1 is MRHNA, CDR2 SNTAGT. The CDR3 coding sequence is TGTGCCAGCAGTGACCCCAGGGGGCTGGGCACTGAAGCTTTCTTT. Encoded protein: CASSDPRGLGTEAFF.

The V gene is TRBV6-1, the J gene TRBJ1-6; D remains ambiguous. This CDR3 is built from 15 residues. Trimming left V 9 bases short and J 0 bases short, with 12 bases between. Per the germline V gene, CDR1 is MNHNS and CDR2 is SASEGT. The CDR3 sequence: CASTLGSSYNSPLHF. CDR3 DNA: TGTGCCAGTACTCTGGGGAGCTCCTATAATTCACCCCTCCACTTT.

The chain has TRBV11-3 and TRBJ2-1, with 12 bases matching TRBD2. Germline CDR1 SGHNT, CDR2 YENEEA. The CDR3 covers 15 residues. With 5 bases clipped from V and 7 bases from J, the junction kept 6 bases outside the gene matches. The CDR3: CASSQLAGGRNEQFF. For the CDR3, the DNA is TGTGCCAGCAGCCAACTAGCGGGAGGTCGGAATGAGCAGTTCTTC.

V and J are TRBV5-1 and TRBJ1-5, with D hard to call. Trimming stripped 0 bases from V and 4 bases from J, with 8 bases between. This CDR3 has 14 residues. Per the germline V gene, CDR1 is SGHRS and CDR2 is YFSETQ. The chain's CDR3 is CASSLGEWNQPQHF. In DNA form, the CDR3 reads TGCGCCAGCAGCTTGGGGGAGTGGAATCAGCCCCAGCATTTT.

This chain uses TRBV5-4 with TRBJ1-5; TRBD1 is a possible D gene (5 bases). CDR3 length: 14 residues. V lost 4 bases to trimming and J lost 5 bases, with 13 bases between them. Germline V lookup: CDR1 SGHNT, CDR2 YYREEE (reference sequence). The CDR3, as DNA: TGTGCCAGCAGCGTAGACGGGGGATATCAGCCCCAGCATTTT. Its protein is CASSVDGGYQPQHF.

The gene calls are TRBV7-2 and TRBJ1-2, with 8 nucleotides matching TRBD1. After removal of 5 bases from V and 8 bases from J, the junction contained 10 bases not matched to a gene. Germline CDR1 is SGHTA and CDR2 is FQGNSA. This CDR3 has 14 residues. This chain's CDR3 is CASSPRQGSLGYTF. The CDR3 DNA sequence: TGTGCCAGCAGCCCTCGACAGGGGAGTTTGGGCTACACCTTC.

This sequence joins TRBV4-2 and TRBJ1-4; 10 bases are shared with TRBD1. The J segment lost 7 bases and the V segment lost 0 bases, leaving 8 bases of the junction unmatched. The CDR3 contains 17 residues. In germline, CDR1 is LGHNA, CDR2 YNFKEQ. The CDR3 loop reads CASSQDWTGGVTEKLFF. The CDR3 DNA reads TGTGCCAGCAGCCAAGATTGGACAGGGGGAGTTACTGAAAAACTGTTTTTT.

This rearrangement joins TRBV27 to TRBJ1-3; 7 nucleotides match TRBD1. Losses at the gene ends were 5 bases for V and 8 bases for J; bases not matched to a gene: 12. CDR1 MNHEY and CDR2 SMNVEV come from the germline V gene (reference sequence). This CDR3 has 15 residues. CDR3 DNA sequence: TGTGCCAGCAGTCTGCGCCGACAGGGAGCATACACCATATATTTT. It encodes CASSLRRQGAYTIYF.

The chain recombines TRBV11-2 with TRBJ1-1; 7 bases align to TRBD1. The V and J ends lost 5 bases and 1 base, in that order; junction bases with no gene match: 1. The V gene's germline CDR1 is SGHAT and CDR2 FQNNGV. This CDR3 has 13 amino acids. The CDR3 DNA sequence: TGTGCCAGCAGCCGACAGGGGAACACTGAAGCTTTCTTT. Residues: CASSRQGNTEAFF. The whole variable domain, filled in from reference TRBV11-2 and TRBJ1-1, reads EAGVAQSPRYKIIEKRQSVAFWCNPISGHATLYWYQQILGQGPKLLIQFQNNGVVDDSQLPKDRFSAERLKGVDSTLKIQPAKLEDSAVYLCASSRQGNTEAFFGQGTRLTVV.

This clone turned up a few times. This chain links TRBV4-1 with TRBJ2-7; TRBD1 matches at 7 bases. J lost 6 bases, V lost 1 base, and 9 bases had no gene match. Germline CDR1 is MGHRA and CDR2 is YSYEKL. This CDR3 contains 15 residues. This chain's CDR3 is CASSQGIQGDGEQYF. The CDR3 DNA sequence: TGCGCCAGCAGCCAAGGGATCCAGGGGGATGGCGAGCAGTACTTC.